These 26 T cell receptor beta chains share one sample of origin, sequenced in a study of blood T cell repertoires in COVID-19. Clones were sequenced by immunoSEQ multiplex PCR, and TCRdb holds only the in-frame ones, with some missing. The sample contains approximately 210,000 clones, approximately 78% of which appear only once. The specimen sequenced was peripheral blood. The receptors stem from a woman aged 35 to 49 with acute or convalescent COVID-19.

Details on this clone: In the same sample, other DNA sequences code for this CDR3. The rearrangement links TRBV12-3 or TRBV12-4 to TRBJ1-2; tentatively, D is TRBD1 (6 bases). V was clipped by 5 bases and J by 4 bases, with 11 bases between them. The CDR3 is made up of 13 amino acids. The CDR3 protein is CASSLGQLYGYTF. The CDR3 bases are TGTGCCAGCAGTCTCGGACAGCTCTATGGCTACACCTTC.

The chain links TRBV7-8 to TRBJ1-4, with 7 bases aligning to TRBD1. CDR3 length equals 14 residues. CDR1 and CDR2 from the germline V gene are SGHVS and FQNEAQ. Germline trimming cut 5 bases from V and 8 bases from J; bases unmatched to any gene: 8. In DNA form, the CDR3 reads TGTGCCAGCAGCCGGAGACAGGGAAGGGAAAAACTGTTTTTT. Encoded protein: CASSRRQGREKLFF. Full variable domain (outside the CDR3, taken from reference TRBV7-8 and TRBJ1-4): GAGVSQSPRYKVAKRGQDVALRCDPISGHVSLFWYQQALGQGPEFLTYFQNEAQLDKSGLPSDRFFAERPEGSVSTLKIQRTQQEDSAVYLCASSRRQGREKLFFGSGTQLSVL.

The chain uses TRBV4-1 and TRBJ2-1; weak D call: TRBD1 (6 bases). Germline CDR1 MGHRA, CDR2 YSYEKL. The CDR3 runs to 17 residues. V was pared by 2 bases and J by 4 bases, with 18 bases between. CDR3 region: CASSQREGENKYNEQFF. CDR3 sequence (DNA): TGCGCCAGCAGCCAAAGAGAGGGGGAAAATAAATACAATGAGCAGTTCTTC.

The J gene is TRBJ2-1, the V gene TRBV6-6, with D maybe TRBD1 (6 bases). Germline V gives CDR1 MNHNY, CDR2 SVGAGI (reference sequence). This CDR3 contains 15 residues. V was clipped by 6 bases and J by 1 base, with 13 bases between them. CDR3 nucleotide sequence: TGTGCCAGCAGGAGGGGGACGGATTCCTACAATGAGCAGTTCTTC. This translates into CASRRGTDSYNEQFF.

CDR3: CASSQGPSTGAGNTIYF. The CDR3 nucleotides read TGCGCCAGCAGCCAAGGGCCCTCAACAGGGGCTGGAAACACCATATATTTT. V is TRBV4-1 and J is TRBJ1-3, with 7 nucleotides matching TRBD1. Germline values: CDR1 MGHRA, CDR2 YSYEKL. This CDR3 spans 17 amino acids. The J segment lost 2 bases and the V segment lost 1 base, leaving 8 bases of the junction unmatched.

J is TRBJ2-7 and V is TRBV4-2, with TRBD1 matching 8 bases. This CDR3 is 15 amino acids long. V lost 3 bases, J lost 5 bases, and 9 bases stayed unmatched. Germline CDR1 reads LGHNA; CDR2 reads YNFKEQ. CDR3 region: CASSQTGETFNEQYF. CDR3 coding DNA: TGTGCCAGCAGCCAGACAGGGGAAACCTTCAACGAGCAGTACTTC.

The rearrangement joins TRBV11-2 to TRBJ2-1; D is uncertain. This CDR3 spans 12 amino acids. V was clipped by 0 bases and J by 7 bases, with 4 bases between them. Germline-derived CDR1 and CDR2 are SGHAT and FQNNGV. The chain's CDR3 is CASSLEQNEQFF. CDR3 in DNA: TGTGCCAGCAGCTTAGAACAGAATGAGCAGTTCTTC.

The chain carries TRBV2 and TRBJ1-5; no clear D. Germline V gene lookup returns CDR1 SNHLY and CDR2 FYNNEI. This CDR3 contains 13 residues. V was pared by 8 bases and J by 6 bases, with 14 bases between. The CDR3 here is CASRPGGSQPQHF. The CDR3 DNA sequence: TGTGCCAGCCGACCGGGAGGGAGTCAGCCCCAGCATTTT. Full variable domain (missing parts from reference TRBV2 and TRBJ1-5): EPEVTQTPSHQVTQMGQEVILRCVPISNHLYFYWYRQILGQKVEFLVSFYNNEISEKSEIFDDQFSVERPDGSNFTLKIRSTKLEDSAMYFCASRPGGSQPQHFGDGTRLSIL.

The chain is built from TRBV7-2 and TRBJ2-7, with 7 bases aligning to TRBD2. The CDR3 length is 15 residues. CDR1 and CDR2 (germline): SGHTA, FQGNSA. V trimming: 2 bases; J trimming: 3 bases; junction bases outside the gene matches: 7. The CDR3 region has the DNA TGTGCCAGCAGCTTAACAGCGGGATCAGACTACGAGCAGTACTTC. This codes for CASSLTAGSDYEQYF.

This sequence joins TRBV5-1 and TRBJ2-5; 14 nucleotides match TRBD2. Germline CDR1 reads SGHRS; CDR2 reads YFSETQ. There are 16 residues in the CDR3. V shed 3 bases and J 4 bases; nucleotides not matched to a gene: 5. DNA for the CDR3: TGCGCCAGCAGCTATGGACTAGCGGGGGGCATAGAGACCCAGTACTTC. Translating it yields CASSYGLAGGIETQYF.

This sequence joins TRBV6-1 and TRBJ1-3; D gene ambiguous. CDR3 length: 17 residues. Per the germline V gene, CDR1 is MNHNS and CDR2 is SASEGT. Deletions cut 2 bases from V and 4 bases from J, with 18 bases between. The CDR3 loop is CASSERSEVFFGNTIYF. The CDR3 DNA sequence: TGTGCCAGCAGTGAAAGGTCGGAGGTTTTTTTCGGAAACACCATATATTTT.

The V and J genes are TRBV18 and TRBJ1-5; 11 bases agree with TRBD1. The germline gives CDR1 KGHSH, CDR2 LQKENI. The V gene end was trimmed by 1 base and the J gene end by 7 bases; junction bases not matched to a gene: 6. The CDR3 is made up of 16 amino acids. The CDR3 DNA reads TGTGCCAGCTCACCACGGGACAGGGGGATGGACCAGCCCCAGCATTTT. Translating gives CASSPRDRGMDQPQHF.

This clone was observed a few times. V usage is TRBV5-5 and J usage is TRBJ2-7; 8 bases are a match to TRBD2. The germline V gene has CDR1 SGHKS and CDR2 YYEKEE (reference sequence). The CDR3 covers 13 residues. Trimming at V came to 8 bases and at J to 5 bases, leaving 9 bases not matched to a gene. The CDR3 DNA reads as TGTGCCAGTCAAGCGGGAGCTGATCACGAGCAGTACTTC. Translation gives CASQAGADHEQYF.

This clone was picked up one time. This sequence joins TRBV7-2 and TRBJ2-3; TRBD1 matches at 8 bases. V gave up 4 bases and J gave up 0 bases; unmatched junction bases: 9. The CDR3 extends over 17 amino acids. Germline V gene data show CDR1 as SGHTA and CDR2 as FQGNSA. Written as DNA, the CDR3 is TGTGCCAGCAGCTCGGCTTTGGGACAGGAAAGCACAGATACGCAGTATTTT. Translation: CASSSALGQESTDTQYF.

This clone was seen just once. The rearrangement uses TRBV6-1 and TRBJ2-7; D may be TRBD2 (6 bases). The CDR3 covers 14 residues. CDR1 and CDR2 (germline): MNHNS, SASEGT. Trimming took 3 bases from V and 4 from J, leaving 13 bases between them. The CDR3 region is CASSDPRGAYEQYF. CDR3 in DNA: TGTGCCAGCAGTGATCCCCGCGGGGCGTACGAGCAGTACTTC.

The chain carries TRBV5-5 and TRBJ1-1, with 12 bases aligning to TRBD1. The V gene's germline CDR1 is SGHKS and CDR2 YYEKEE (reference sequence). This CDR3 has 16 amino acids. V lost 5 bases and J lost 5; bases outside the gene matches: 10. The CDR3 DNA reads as TGTGCCAGCAGGGCCGGGACAGGGGGCGAGTGGACTGAAGCTTTCTTT. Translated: CASRAGTGGEWTEAFF.

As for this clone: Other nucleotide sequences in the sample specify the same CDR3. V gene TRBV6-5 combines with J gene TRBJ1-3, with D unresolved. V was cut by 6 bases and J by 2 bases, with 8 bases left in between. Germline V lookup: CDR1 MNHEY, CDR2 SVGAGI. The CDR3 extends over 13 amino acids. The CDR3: CASRAGAGNTIYF. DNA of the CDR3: TGTGCCAGCAGAGCCGGAGCTGGAAACACCATATATTTT.

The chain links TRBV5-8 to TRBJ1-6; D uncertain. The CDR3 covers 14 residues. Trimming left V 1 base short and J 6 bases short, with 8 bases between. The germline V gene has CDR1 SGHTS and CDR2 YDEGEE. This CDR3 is CASSLFIPNSPLHF. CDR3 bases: TGTGCCAGCAGCTTGTTCATCCCTAATTCACCCCTCCACTTT.

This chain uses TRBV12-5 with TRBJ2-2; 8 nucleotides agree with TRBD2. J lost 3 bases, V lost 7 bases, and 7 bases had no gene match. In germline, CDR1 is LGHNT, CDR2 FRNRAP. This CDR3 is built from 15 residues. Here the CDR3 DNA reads TGTGCTAGTGCCCTGGGACTAGGGGACACCGGGGAGCTGTTTTTT. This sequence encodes CASALGLGDTGELFF.

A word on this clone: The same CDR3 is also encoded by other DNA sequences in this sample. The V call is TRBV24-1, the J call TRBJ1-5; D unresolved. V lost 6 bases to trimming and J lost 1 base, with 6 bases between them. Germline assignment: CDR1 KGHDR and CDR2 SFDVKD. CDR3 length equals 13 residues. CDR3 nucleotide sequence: TGTGCCACCAGTCAGGCGAGCAATCAGCCCCAGCATTTT. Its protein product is CATSQASNQPQHF.

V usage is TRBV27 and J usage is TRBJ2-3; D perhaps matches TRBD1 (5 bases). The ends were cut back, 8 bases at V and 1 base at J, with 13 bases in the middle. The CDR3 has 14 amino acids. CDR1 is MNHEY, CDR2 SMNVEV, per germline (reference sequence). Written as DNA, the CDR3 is TGTGCCAGCTGTCAGGACATCGGCACAGATACGCAGTATTTT. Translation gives CASCQDIGTDTQYF.

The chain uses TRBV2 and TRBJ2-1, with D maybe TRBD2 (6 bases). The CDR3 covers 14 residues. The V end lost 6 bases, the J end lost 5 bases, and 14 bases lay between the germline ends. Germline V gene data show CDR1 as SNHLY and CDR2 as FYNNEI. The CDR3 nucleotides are TGTGCCAGCAGGGACTACTTTACCAACAATGAGCAGTTCTTC. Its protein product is CASRDYFTNNEQFF.

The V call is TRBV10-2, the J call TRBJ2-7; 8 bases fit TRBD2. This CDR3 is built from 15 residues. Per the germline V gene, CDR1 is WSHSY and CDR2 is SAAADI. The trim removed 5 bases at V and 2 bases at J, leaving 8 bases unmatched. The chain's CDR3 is CASSLQIAGPYEQYF. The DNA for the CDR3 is TGCGCCAGCAGTTTGCAAATAGCGGGGCCCTACGAGCAGTACTTC.

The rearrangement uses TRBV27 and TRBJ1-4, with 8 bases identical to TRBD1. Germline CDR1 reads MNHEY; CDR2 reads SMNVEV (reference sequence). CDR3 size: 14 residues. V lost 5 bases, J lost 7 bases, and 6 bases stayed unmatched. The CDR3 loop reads CASSPGQGAEKLFF. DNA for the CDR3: TGTGCCAGCAGTCCCGGACAGGGTGCTGAAAAACTGTTTTTT.

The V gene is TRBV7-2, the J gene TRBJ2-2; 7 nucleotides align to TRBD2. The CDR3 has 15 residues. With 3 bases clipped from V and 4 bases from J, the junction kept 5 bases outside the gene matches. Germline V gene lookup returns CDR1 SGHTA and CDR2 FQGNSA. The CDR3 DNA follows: TGTGCCAGCAGCTTCCGGGAGGCGAGCACCGGGGAGCTGTTTTTT. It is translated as CASSFREASTGELFF.

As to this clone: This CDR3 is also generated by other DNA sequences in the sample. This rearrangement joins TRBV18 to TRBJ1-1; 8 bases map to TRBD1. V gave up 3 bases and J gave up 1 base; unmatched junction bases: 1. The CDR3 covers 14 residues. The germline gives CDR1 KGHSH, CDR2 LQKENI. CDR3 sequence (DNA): TGTGCCAGCTCACCCGGGACAGGGAACACTGAAGCTTTCTTT. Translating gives CASSPGTGNTEAFF.